What follows describes a single T cell receptor (beta chain). The data derive from a study of CD8 T cells in Susac syndrome. CD8+ and CD4+ blood T cells underwent TCR beta sequencing. Treatment-naive patients with stable or active relapsing-remitting disease served as multiple sclerosis controls. cDNA came from about 0.46 to 1 ug RNA primed by random hexamers. From the immunoSEQ multiplex PCR reads, TCRdb called clonotypes with MiXCR, one entry per CDR3 protein. The sample has 150,000 to 200,000 distinct CDR3 sequences, around 94% seen once. This TCR was sampled from a human donor with multiple sclerosis. Sequenced material: CD4+ T cells from PBMCs.

For the CDR3, the DNA is TGCAGTGCTAGAGATCCCAACGTCTATGGCTACACCTTC. Its translation is CSARDPNVYGYTF. This rearrangement joins TRBV20-1 to TRBJ1-2; D call uncertain. The CDR3 consists of 13 residues. In germline, CDR1 is DFQATT, CDR2 SNEGSKA (reference sequence). Trimming cost V 0 bases and J 4 bases, with 9 bases left between them.